This entry lists 13 T cell receptor beta chains sequenced from one sample in a study of T cells in localized non-small cell lung cancer. Generated by immunoSEQ multiplex PCR, the TCRdb table keeps only in-frame clones and is missing some. The table has 20,000 to 25,000 clones, less than 90% seen once; the top ten hold 10% to 15%. Sequencing was performed on peripheral blood, taken before any cancer treatment. The receptors here all came from a male donor aged 60 or over with stage I lung adenocarcinoma.

This clone was seen just once. V is TRBV10-2 and J is TRBJ1-4; no reliable D call. Germline V gene data show CDR1 as WSHSY and CDR2 as SAAADI. V lost 8 bases and J 4 bases, leaving 14 bases between the germline ends. The CDR3 consists of 14 residues. CDR3 in amino acids: CASARDLLNEKLFF. The CDR3 nucleotides read TGCGCCAGCGCCCGGGATCTCCTTAATGAAAAACTGTTTTTT.

The CDR3 nucleotides read TGTGCCAGTAGCGATACTAGCGGGGGCACAGATACGCAGTATTTT. Protein: CASSDTSGGTDTQYF. V and J are TRBV19 and TRBJ2-3, with 10 bases fitting TRBD2. V trimming: 6 bases; J trimming: 1 base; junction bases outside the gene matches: 4. Germline V lookup: CDR1 LNHDA, CDR2 SQIVND (reference sequence). The CDR3 length is 15 residues.

V is TRBV27 and J is TRBJ1-1; D is possibly TRBD1 (6 bases). This CDR3 has 15 residues. Germline values: CDR1 MNHEY, CDR2 SMNVEV (reference sequence). V was cut by 6 bases and J by 2 bases, with 16 bases left in between. In DNA form, the CDR3 reads TGTGCCAGCAGACAAGAACAGGGATCTAACACTGAAGCTTTCTTT. Its translation is CASRQEQGSNTEAFF.

Only one count was recorded for this clone. The chain couples TRBV6-1 to TRBJ2-5; TRBD2 matches at 11 bases. The junction had 6 bases not matched to a gene; V was cut back by 1 base and J by 5 bases. CDR3 length equals 16 residues. CDR1 is MNHNS and CDR2 is SASEGT in the germline V gene. The CDR3 region has the DNA TGTGCCAGCAGTGAAGAGGGACTAGCGGTGGAGGAGACCCAGTACTTC. It specifies CASSEEGLAVEETQYF.

The chain links TRBV5-8 to TRBJ1-1; TRBD1 might be the D (6 bases). The V end lost 1 base, the J end lost 1 base, and 11 bases lay between the germline ends. The CDR3 contains 15 residues. Germline lookup yields CDR1 SGHTS and CDR2 YDEGEE. The CDR3 nucleotides read TGTGCCAGCAGCTTGAGGGGGGTTGGGAACACTGAAGCTTTCTTT. This translates into CASSLRGVGNTEAFF.

V usage is TRBV7-2 and J usage is TRBJ1-1; tentative D call: TRBD1 (6 bases). The CDR3 runs 15 residues. V was trimmed by 2 bases and J by 2 bases, leaving 12 bases between them. Germline CDR1 SGHTA, CDR2 FQGNSA. The CDR3 reads CASSLMGGPNTEAFF. CDR3 nucleotides: TGTGCCAGCAGCTTAATGGGGGGGCCCAACACTGAAGCTTTCTTT.

There are a few counts of this clone. The J gene is TRBJ2-7, the V gene TRBV6-5, with D possibly matching TRBD1 (6 bases). The CDR3 loop spans 14 amino acids. Germline CDR1 MNHEY, CDR2 SVGAGI. Trimming took off 5 bases at V and 3 bases at J, with 14 bases between the two ends. The CDR3 nucleotides are TGTGCCAGCAGTCCCCGGGCAGGGGACTACGAGCAGTACTTC. It yields the protein CASSPRAGDYEQYF.

This chain uses TRBV10-3 with TRBJ2-5, with 8 bases that match TRBD2. Matching the DNA end better, TRBJ2-7 makes the J call doubtful. The CDR3 sequence is 18 residues long. Germline-derived CDR1 and CDR2 are ENHRY and SYGVKD. The CDR3 sequence: CAISESRGEGPRFYEQYF. In nucleotides, the CDR3 is TGTGCCATCAGTGAGTCGCGGGGGGAGGGCCCGCGATTTTACGAGCAGTACTTC.

Details on this clone: A junction end diverges from the germline sequence, so it may reflect a read error. The chain recombines TRBV20-1 with TRBJ1-1, with a weak D call TRBD1 (6 bases). The CDR3 sequence is 9 residues long. Germline CDR1 is DFQATT and CDR2 is SNEGSKA (reference sequence). The CDR3 sequence is CSAETDSNF. The DNA of the CDR3 is TGCAGTGCTGAAACGGACAGCAACTTT.

This clone has only one observation. V is TRBV4-1 and J is TRBJ2-1, with 7 bases aligning to TRBD2. The CDR3 length is 17 residues. The V and J ends lost 2 bases and 7 bases, in that order; junction bases with no gene match: 14. Germline-derived CDR1 and CDR2 are MGHRA and YSYEKL. As DNA, the CDR3 is TGCGCCAGCAGCCAAAATAATCCTCAGCGGGATAAGAATGAGCAGTTCTTC. Translated: CASSQNNPQRDKNEQFF.

This clone was seen once. The chain has TRBV18 and TRBJ1-2, with a weak D call TRBD1 (5 bases). Per germline, CDR1 KGHSH and CDR2 LQKENI. This CDR3 has 16 residues. Between the trimmed V and J ends, which lost 2 bases and 4 bases, there was a span of 17 bases. The CDR3 DNA reads TGTGCCAGCTCACCAGGCGAGGACAACCGGGGCTATGGCTACACCTTC. This translates into CASSPGEDNRGYGYTF.

The chain combines TRBV9 with TRBJ2-7, with TRBD1 identical over 9 bases. The CDR3 is 15 amino acids. The V gene's germline CDR1 is SGDLS and CDR2 YYNGEE. Trimming cost V 2 bases and J 6 bases; bases outside gene matches: 9. CDR3 nucleotide sequence: TGTGCCAGCAGCGTGTACCCCGGGACAGGGATCGAGCAGTACTTC. Its translation is CASSVYPGTGIEQYF.

This chain connects TRBV6-5 to TRBJ1-2; D not certain. The CDR3 runs 11 residues. The V gene lost 7 bases and the J gene lost 5 bases, with 8 bases spanning the gap. CDR1 and CDR2 from the germline V gene are MNHEY and SVGAGI. The CDR3 DNA reads as TGTGCCAGCACACAGCAGTATGGCTACACCTTC. Translation: CASTQQYGYTF.